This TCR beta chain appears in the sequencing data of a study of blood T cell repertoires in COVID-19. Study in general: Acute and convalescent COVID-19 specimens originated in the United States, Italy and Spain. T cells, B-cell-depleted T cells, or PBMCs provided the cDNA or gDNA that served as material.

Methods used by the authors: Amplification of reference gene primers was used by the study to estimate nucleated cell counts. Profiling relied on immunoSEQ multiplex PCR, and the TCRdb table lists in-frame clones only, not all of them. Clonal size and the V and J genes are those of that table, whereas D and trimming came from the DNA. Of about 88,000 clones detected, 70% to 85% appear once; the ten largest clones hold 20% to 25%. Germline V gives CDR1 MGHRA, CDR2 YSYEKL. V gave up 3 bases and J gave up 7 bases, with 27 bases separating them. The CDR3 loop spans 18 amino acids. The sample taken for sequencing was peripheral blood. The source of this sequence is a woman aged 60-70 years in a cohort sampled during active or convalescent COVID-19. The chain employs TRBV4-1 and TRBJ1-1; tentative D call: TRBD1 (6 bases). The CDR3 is CASSQKRQLLGGVVEAFF. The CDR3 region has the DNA TGCGCCAGCAGCCAGAAAAGACAACTCTTAGGGGGGGTTGTTGAAGCTTTCTTT.